At least ten counts were recorded for the clone carrying this T cell receptor (beta chain). Its antigen remains unidentified. The data belong to a study of T cells in Graves' hyperthyroidism and ophthalmopathy. Overall study context: Prior to any treatment, at the point of initial diagnosis, peripheral blood was collected. The study's findings and limits: A model built on 13 V-J features separated ophthalmopathy from stable hyperthyroidism. Within blood appeared most thyroid clonotypes that had expanded above 0.001.

The CDR3 regions of TCR beta were amplified from RNA transcripts. With the HTBI primer set, the TCR CDR3 went through a first round of RT-PCR. TCRdb itself ran the multiplex PCR reads through MiXCR, one entry per CDR3 protein. The data hold 550,000 to 700,000 distinct CDR3 sequences, with approximately 15% observed a single time. The specimen was blood. The sequence was obtained from a woman aged 40 to 50 with Graves' ophthalmopathy.

CDR3 residues: CASSPQGAGQPQHF. CDR3 in DNA: TGTGCCAGCAGTCCACAGGGGGCCGGGCAGCCCCAGCATTTT. This chain connects TRBV28 to TRBJ1-5, with 9 positions matching TRBD1. Losses at the gene ends were 5 bases for V and 7 bases for J; bases not matched to a gene: 6. Germline V gives CDR1 MDHEN, CDR2 SYDVKM. CDR3 length: 14 residues.